The clone carrying this TCR beta chain was counted between two and nine times. Its antigen is as yet unknown. TCRdb re-called the 5' RACE reads with MiXCR, one entry per CDR3 protein. This table has 200,000 to 300,000 distinct CDR3 sequences, about 10% appearing once. Healthy Caucasians supplied all donations. The data originate from a study of identical twins. Findings and limits, study-wide: The authors drew conclusions from cross-sectional statistical analysis rather than following the same donors. Memory repertoires lacked the insertion deficit that abundant cord blood beta clonotypes showed. Out-of-frame alpha sequences common to twins exhibited an excess of low generation probability.

Germline CDR1 reads SEHNR; CDR2 reads FQNEAQ (reference sequence). This CDR3 is 13 amino acids long. V was trimmed by 8 bases and J by 2 bases, leaving 12 bases between them. Sequenced sample: memory T cells sorted from blood. The chain joins TRBV7-9 to TRBJ2-5; possible D gene TRBD1, 7 bases. The clonotype comes from a man aged 50-59 years in good health. For the CDR3, the DNA is TGTGCCAGCGGCGGGACAGAACAAGAGACCCAGTACTTC. As protein: CASGGTEQETQYF.